The 2 T cell receptor beta chains presented below share a single source sample, sequenced in a study of shared clonotypes between healthy human individuals. Assay used: immunoSEQ multiplex PCR; TCRdb lists only in-frame clones, some missing. This sample carries some 2,500,000 clones, around 92% of them seen once, and the ten largest clones take more than 0.35%. Material: naive CD4+ T cells from PBMCs. As to subset: CD45RA+ positively selected. These receptors all come from a man younger than 35 in good health. Some clones in this sample may be carry-over from other donors' samples.

To note about this clone: Other DNA variants within this sample encode the same CDR3. This chain uses TRBV7-2 with TRBJ2-5; D unresolved. CDR3 length: 13 residues. Trimming took off 0 bases at V and 4 bases at J, with 6 bases between the two ends. Germline CDR1 SGHTA, CDR2 FQGNSA. The CDR3 sequence is CASSLAPGETQYF. The CDR3 region has the DNA TGTGCCAGCAGCTTAGCACCGGGAGAGACCCAGTACTTC.

The V call is TRBV5-1, the J call TRBJ1-3, with 9 bases lining up with TRBD1. The germline gives CDR1 SGHRS, CDR2 YFSETQ. The CDR3 spans 15 residues. V was pared by 4 bases and J by 4 bases, with 6 bases of the junction left unmatched. The CDR3 sequence: CASSEGQGQGNTIYF. DNA for the CDR3: TGCGCCAGCAGCGAAGGACAGGGGCAGGGAAACACCATATATTTT.